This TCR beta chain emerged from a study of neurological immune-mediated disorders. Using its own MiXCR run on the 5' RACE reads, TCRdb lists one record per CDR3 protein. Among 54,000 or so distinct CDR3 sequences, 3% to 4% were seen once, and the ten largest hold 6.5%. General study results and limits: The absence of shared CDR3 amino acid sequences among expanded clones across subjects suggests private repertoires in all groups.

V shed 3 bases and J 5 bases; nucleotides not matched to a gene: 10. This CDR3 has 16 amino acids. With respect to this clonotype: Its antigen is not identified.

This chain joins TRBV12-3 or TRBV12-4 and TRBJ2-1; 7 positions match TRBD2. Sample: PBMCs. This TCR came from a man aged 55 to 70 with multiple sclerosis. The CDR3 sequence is CASSFSSGRGNNEQFF. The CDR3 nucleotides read TGTGCCAGCAGTTTCTCTTCCGGGCGGGGGAACAATGAGCAGTTCTTC.